This TCR beta chain was sequenced for a study of T cells in Graves' hyperthyroidism and ophthalmopathy. Study-level findings and limits: In blood, most of the thyroid clonotypes expanded above 0.001 were also present.

This CDR3 region has 15 residues. V lost 2 bases to trimming and J lost 4 bases; unmatched junction nucleotides: 6. Germline V gives CDR1 SGHRS, CDR2 YFSETQ. Amplification of TCR beta CDR3 regions used RNA as the template. Primed by the HTBI set, a first-round RT-PCR was run on the TCR CDR3. TCRdb reprocessed the multiplex PCR reads via MiXCR and lists one record per CDR3 protein. The repertoire holds approximately 560,000 distinct CDR3 sequences, more than 45% seen once, with 8.2% in the top ten. Worth noting for this clonotype: What it recognizes is unknown.

Sequenced: peripheral blood or thyroid tissue (not recorded which). The chain couples TRBV5-1 to TRBJ2-5; 9 bases map to TRBD1. The clonotype was recovered from a woman under 30 with Graves' hyperthyroidism. CDR3 coding DNA: TGCGCCAGCAGCTTCGTTACAGGGGGCGGAGAGACCCAGTACTTC. This translates into CASSFVTGGGETQYF.